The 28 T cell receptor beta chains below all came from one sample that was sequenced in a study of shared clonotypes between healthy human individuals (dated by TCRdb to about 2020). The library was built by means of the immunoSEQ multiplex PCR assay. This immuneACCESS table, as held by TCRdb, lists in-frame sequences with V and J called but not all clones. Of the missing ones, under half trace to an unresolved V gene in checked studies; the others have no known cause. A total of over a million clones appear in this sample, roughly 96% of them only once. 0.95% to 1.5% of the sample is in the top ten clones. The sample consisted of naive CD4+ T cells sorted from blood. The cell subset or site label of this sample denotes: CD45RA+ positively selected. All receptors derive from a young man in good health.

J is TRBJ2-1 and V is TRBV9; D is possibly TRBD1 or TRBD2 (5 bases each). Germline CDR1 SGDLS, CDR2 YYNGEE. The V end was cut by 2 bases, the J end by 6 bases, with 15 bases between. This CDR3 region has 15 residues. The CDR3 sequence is CASSVGAERGNEQFF. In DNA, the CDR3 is TGTGCCAGCAGCGTCGGGGCGGAAAGGGGCAATGAGCAGTTCTTC.

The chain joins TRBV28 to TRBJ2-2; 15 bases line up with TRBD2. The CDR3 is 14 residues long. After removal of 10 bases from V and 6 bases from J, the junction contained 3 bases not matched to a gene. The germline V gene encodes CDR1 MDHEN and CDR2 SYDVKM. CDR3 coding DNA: TGTGCCATCGGGACTAGCGGGAGGTCCGGGGAGCTGTTTTTT. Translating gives CAIGTSGRSGELFF.

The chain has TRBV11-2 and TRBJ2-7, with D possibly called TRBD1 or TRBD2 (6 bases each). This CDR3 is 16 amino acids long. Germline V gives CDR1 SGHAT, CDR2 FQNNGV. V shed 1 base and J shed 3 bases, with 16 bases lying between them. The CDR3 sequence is CASSLGIKQGLYEQYF. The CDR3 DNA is TGTGCCAGCAGCTTAGGAATCAAACAGGGACTCTACGAGCAGTACTTC.

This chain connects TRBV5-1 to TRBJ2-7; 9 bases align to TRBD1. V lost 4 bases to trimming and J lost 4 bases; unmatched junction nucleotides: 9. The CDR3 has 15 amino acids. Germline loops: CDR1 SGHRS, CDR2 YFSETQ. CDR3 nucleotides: TGCGCCAGCAGCATGGGACAGGGCGGAGGATACGAGCAGTACTTC. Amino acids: CASSMGQGGGYEQYF.

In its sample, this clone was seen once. Here the CDR3 reads CASRDSEAFF. The CDR3 DNA sequence: TGTGCCAGCCGGGACAGCGAAGCTTTCTTT. The chain couples TRBV28 to TRBJ1-1, with 7 bases lining up with TRBD1. The CDR3 runs 10 residues. Trimming removed 8 bases from V and 8 bases from J; junction bases left unmatched: 2. Germline CDR1 MDHEN, CDR2 SYDVKM.

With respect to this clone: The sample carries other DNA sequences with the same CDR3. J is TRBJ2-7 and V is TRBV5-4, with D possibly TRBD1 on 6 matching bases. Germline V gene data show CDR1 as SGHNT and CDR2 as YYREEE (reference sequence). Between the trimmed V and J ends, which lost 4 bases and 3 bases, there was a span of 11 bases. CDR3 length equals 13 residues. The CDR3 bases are TGTGCCAGCAGCAGGCAGGGGAGCTACGAGCAGTACTTC. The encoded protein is CASSRQGSYEQYF.

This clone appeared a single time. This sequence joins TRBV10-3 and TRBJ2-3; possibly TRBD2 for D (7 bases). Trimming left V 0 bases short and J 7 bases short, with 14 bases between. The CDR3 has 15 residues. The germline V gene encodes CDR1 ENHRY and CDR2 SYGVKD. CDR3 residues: CAISESFGGANTQYF. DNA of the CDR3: TGTGCCATCAGTGAGTCTTTTGGGGGGGCAAATACGCAGTATTTT.

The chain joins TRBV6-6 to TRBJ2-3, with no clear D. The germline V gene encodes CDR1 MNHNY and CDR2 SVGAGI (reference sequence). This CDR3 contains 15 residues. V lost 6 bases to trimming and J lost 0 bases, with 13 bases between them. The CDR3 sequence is CASSPLLVSTDTQYF. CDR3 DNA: TGTGCCAGCAGCCCGCTCCTAGTAAGCACAGATACGCAGTATTTT.

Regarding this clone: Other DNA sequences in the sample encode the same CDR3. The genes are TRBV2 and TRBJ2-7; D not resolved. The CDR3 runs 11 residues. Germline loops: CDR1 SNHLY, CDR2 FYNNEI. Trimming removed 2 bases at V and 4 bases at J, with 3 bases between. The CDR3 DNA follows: TGTGCCAGCAGTGAATATTACGAGCAGTACTTC. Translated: CASSEYYEQYF.

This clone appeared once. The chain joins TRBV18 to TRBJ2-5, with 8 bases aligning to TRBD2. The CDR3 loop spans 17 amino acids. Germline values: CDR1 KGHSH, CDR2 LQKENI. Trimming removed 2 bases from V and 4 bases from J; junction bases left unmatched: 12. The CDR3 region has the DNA TGTGCCAGCTCACCAATAGGCCGCAGCGGGAGTTCAGAGACCCAGTACTTC. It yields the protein CASSPIGRSGSSETQYF.

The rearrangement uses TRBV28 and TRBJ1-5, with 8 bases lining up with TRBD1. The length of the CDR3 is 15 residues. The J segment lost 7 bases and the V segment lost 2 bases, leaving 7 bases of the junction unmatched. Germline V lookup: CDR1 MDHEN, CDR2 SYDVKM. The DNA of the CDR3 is TGTGCCAGCAGTTTACCGACAGGGGTGGGACAGCCCCAGCATTTT. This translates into CASSLPTGVGQPQHF.

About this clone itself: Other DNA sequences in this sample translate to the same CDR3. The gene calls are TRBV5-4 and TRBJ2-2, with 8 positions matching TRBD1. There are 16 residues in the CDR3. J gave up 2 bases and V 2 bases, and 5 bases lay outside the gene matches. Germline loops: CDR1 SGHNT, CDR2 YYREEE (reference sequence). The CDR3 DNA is TGTGCCAGCAGCTTAGTCGGACAGGGTAACACCGGGGAGCTGTTTTTT. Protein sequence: CASSLVGQGNTGELFF. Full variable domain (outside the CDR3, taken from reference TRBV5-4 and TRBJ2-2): ETGVTQSPTHLIKTRGQQVTLRCSSQSGHNTVSWYQQALGQGPQFIFQYYREEENGRGNFPPRFSGLQFPNYSSELNVNALELDDSALYLCASSLVGQGNTGELFFGEGSRLTVL.

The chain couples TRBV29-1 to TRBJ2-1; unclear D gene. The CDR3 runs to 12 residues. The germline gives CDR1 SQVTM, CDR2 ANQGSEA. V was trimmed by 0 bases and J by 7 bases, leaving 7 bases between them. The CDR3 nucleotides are TGCAGCGTTGAAGAGATTCTTAATGAGCAGTTCTTC. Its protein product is CSVEEILNEQFF.

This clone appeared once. The CDR3 loop is CAISESRGLSPETQYF. DNA of the CDR3: TGTGCCATCAGTGAGTCGAGGGGACTATCCCCAGAGACCCAGTACTTC. V gene TRBV10-3 combines with J gene TRBJ2-5, with TRBD2 matching 7 bases. Germline values: CDR1 ENHRY, CDR2 SYGVKD. This CDR3 is built from 16 residues. V gave up 0 bases and J gave up 4 bases; unmatched junction bases: 8.

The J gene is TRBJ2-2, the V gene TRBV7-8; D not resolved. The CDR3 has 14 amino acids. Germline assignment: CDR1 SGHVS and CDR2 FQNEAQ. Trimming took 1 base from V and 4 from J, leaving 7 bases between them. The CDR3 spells CASSLVEVTGELFF. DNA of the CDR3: TGTGCCAGCAGCTTAGTAGAGGTCACCGGGGAGCTGTTTTTT.

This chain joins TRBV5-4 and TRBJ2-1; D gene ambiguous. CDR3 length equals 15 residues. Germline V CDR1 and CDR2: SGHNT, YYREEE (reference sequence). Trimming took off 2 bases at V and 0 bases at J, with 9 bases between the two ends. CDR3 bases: TGTGCCAGCAGCTTATCGACGAGCTCCTACAATGAGCAGTTCTTC. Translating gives CASSLSTSSYNEQFF.

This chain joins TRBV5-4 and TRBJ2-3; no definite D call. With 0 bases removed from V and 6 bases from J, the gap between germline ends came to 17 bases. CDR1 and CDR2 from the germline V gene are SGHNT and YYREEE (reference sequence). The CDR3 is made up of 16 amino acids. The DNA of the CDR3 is TGTGCCAGCAGCTTGGATCCTAATCCGGAATACGATACGCAGTATTTT. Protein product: CASSLDPNPEYDTQYF.

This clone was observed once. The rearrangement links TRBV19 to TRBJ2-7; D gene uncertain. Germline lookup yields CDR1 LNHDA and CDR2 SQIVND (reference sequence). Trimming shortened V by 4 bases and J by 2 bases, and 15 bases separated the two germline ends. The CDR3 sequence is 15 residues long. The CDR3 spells CASSRSRSLTYEQYF. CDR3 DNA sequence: TGTGCCAGTAGTAGGAGTCGTAGCCTGACCTACGAGCAGTACTTC.

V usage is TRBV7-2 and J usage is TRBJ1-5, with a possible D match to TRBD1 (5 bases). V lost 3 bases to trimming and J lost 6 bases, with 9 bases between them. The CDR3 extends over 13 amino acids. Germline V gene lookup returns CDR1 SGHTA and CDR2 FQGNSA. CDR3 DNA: TGTGCCAGCAGCTTCAAGAGGGGTCAGCCCCAGCATTTT. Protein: CASSFKRGQPQHF.

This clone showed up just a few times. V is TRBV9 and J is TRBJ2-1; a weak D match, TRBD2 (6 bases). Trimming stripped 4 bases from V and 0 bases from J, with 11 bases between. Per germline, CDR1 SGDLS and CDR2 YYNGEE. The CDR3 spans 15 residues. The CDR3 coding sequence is TGTGCCAGCAGCTTTAGCGGTCCCTCCTACAATGAGCAGTTCTTC. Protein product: CASSFSGPSYNEQFF.

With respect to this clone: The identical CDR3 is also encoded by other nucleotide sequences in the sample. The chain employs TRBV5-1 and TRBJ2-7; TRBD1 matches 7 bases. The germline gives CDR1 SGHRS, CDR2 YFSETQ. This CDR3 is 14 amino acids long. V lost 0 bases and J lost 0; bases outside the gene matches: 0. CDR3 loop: CASSLEGASYEQYF. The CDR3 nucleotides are TGCGCCAGCAGCTTGGAGGGGGCCTCCTACGAGCAGTACTTC.

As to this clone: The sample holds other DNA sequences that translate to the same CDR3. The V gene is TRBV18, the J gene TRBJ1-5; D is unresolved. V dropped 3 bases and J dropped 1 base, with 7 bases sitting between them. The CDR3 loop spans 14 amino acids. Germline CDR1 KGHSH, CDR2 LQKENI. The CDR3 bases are TGTGCCAGCTCACCGTCTGGGAGCAATCAGCCCCAGCATTTT. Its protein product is CASSPSGSNQPQHF.

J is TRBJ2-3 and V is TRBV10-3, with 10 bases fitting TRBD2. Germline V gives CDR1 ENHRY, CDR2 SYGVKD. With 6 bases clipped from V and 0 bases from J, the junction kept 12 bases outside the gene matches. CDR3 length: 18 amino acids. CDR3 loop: CAIRKISGRAGSTDTQYF. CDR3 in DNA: TGTGCCATCAGGAAGATAAGCGGGAGGGCGGGTAGCACAGATACGCAGTATTTT.

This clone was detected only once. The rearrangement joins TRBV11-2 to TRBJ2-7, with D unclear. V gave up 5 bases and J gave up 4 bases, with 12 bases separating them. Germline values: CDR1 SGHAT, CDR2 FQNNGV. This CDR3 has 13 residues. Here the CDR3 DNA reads TGTGCCAGCAGCCGGTTGCAAGCTTACGAGCAGTACTTC. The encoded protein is CASSRLQAYEQYF.

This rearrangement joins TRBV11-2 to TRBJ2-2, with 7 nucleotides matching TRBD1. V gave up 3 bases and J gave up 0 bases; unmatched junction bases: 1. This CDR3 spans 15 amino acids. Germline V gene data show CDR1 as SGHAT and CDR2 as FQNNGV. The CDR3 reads CASSLGQTNTGELFF. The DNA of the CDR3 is TGTGCCAGCAGCTTGGGACAGACGAACACCGGGGAGCTGTTTTTT.

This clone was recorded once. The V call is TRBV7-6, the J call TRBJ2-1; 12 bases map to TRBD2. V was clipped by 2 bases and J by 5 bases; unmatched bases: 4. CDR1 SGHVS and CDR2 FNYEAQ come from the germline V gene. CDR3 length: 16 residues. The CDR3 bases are TGTGCCAGCAGCTTAAGACTAGCGGGAGTCCACAATGAGCAGTTCTTC. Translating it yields CASSLRLAGVHNEQFF. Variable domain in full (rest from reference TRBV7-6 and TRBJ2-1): GAGVSQSPRYKVTKRGQDVALRCDPISGHVSLYWYRQALGQGPEFLTYFNYEAQQDKSGLPNDRFSAERPEGSISTLTIQRTEQRDSAMYRCASSLRLAGVHNEQFFGPGTRLTVL.

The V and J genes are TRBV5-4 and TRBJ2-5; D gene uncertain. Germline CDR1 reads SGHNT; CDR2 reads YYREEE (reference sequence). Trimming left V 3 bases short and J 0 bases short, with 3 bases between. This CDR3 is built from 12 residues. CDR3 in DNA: TGTGCCAGCAGCTCGTACCAAGAGACCCAGTACTTC. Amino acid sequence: CASSSYQETQYF.

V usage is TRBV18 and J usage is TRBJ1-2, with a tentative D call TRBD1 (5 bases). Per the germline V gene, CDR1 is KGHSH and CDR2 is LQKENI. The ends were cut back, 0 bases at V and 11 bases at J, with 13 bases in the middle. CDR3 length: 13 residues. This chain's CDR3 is CASSPPGPVGYTF. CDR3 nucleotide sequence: TGTGCCAGCTCACCACCGGGACCAGTTGGGTACACCTTC.